This T cell receptor (beta chain) came from a study of blood T cell repertoires in COVID-19 (dated by TCRdb to 2020 to 2021). For the study in its entirety: Collaborator samples came from the United States, Italy and Spain and covered acute and convalescent phases of COVID-19. Deeply sampled blood TCRbeta repertoires from subjects exposed to, actively infected with, or recovered from COVID-19 were included in the dataset. The material from the prospective study consisted of cDNA or gDNA derived from T cells, B-cell-depleted T cells, or PBMCs. The samples were drawn from the first 160 participants of the ongoing ImmuneRACE study and from over a thousand subjects provided by 6 global collaborators. Where HLA class I and class II types were available, the types were taken from metadata supplied by the sample provider, not from assay-based typing. The repertoires were released in a freely available public database intended as a resource for research on the immune response to SARS-CoV-2. A de-identified subject ID, COVID-19 status, age in years and sex were almost always included in the sample metadata.

TCRbeta CDR3 regions were amplified from genomic DNA by means of the immunoSEQ Assay, a bias-controlled multiplex PCR. Concerning the study's data processing: The number of nucleated cells in each sample was estimated by amplification of reference gene primers within the assay. To quantify the absolute abundance of each unique TCRbeta CDR3 rearrangement, sequence reads were collapsed and filtered. For each sample, productive Simpson clonality was calculated as the square root of Simpson's diversity index across productive rearrangements. Held by TCRdb, this immuneACCESS table contains in-frame sequences only and omits some clones. Under half of the omission traces to an unresolved V gene where checked; the cause of the rest is unknown. V and J calls and clone size are those listed in that table; D and trimming were worked out from the DNA. This sample comprises roughly 65,000 clones, roughly 80% of them detected only once. More than 15% of the sample comes from the top ten.

As concerns this clone: Its target antigen remains unknown. Per-base qualities were not stored, and no clone one base away is much larger.

Broader findings and caveats from the paper: The amount of clinical and demographic metadata varied by source and participant and was provided uncurated.

V gives up 7 bases and J gives up 1 base, and the segment between their germline ends measures 13 bases. The CDR3 holds 13 amino acids from the cysteine to the phenylalanine. Solely the CDR3 DNA is kept, with 39 bases framed from the first base. The germline V gene supplies CDR1 SQVTM and CDR2 ANQGSEA. Whole blood was collected in K2EDTA tubes by collaborating institutions according to the institutions' own protocols. For TCRbeta analysis, collaborator samples were shipped as frozen whole blood, as isolated PBMCs, or as DNA extracted from either sample type. Material: peripheral blood. The V and J segments used are TRBV29-1 and TRBJ1-1, and possibly TRBD1, on 6 matching bases. This sequence was found in a man aged 55 to 70 with acute or convalescent COVID-19. The sequenced DNA is TGCAGCGCCCTCGGACAGCCGAACACTGAAGCTTTCTTT. Its amino acids are CSALGQPNTEAFF.